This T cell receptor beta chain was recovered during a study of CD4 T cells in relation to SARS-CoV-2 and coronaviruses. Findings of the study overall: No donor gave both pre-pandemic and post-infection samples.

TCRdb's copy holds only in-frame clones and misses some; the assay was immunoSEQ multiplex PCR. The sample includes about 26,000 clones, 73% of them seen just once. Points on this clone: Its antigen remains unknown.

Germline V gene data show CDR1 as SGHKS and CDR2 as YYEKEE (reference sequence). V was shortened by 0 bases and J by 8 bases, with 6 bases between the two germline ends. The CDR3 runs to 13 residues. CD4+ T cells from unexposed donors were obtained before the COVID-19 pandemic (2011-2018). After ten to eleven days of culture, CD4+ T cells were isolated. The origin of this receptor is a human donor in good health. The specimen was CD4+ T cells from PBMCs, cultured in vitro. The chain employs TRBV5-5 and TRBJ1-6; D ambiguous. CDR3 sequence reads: CASSLDLHSPLHF. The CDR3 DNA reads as TGTGCCAGCAGCTTGGACCTCCATTCACCCCTCCACTTT.